These 25 T cell receptor beta chains originate from one sample sequenced in a study of persistence of HIV-infected CD4 T cells. The stimulus was an HIV-1 Gag 15-mer peptide pool, about 1.1 ug/peptide/mL. CD40L-negative CD69-negative CD45RO-high memory CD4+ T cells were sorted as populations depleted of antigen-responding cells. Antigens for these TCRs are unknown. Sequencing used immunoSEQ version 4 in survey mode. Using immunoSEQ multiplex PCR, the repertoire was profiled, and TCRdb retains in-frame clones only, with some absent. The sample lists about 60,000 clones, roughly 77% seen once, with 1.7% in the top ten. The source was CD4+ T cells sorted from PBMCs after roughly 19-hour stimulation, collected from a patient who received antiretroviral therapy. The source is an adult man with HIV who was CMV-seropositive.

In its sample, this clone was seen a few times. The J gene is TRBJ1-2, the V gene TRBV6-1; no clear D gene. The CDR3 contains 14 residues. Looked up from germline, CDR1 is MNHNS and CDR2 is SASEGT. V dropped 1 base and J dropped 6 bases, with 12 bases sitting between them. The CDR3 coding sequence is TGTGCCAGCAGTGAAGACGGTCGGGTGGATGGCTACACCTTC. As protein: CASSEDGRVDGYTF.

V gene TRBV9 combines with J gene TRBJ1-4; D uncertain. V lost 3 bases, J lost 5 bases, and 17 bases lay in between. The CDR3 extends over 16 amino acids. CDR1 and CDR2 (germline): SGDLS, YYNGEE. CDR3 protein: CASSAGEGRTNEKLFF. The CDR3 nucleotides read TGTGCCAGCAGCGCTGGTGAAGGACGGACGAATGAAAAACTGTTTTTT.

The chain uses TRBV5-5 and TRBJ2-1; D possibly matches TRBD1 or TRBD2 (5 bases each). Germline V gene lookup returns CDR1 SGHKS and CDR2 YYEKEE (reference sequence). The V end lost 4 bases, the J end lost 10 bases, and 15 bases lay between the germline ends. This CDR3 is 13 amino acids long. The CDR3 DNA is TGTGCCAGCAGCCGTGGGACGGCCAGGGAGCAGTTCTTC. This encodes CASSRGTAREQFF.

V is TRBV5-1 and J is TRBJ1-4; 9 bases fit TRBD1. V lost 6 bases to trimming and J lost 8 bases; unmatched junction nucleotides: 11. This CDR3 contains 15 residues. Per the germline V gene, CDR1 is SGHRS and CDR2 is YFSETQ. The CDR3 here is CASKTTGGAGEKLFF. The CDR3 DNA reads TGCGCCAGCAAAACTACAGGGGGCGCCGGGGAAAAACTGTTTTTT.

The chain is built from TRBV27 and TRBJ2-7; 7 positions agree with TRBD1. CDR1 is MNHEY, CDR2 SMNVEV, per germline (reference sequence). V trimming: 5 bases; J trimming: 7 bases; junction bases outside the gene matches: 5. The CDR3 is 12 residues long. CDR3 region: CASSTRTGEQYF. CDR3 nucleotide sequence: TGTGCCAGCAGTACGCGGACAGGAGAGCAGTACTTC.

The J gene is TRBJ2-3, the V gene TRBV3-1 (or the pseudogene TRBV3-2); D may be TRBD2 (6 bases). The CDR3 sequence is 12 residues long. The V gene's germline CDR1 is LGHDT and CDR2 YNNKEL (reference sequence). Trimming cost V 4 bases and J 4 bases, with 6 bases left between them. CDR3 region: CASSRGADTQYF. CDR3 DNA sequence: TGTGCCAGCAGCCGCGGGGCAGATACGCAGTATTTT.

The genes are TRBV19 and TRBJ2-7; maybe TRBD1 (5 bases). Germline V CDR1 and CDR2: LNHDA, SQIVND (reference sequence). The CDR3 spans 13 residues. The V and J ends lost 1 base and 3 bases respectively, with 7 bases between them. The CDR3 reads CASSIGRDYEQYF. DNA for the CDR3: TGTGCCAGTAGTATAGGCAGGGACTACGAGCAGTACTTC.

The gene calls are TRBV7-9 and TRBJ1-2; D gene ambiguous. Trimming cost V 2 bases and J 1 base, with 8 bases left between them. The length of the CDR3 is 14 residues. Germline lookup yields CDR1 SEHNR and CDR2 FQNEAQ (reference sequence). CDR3 nucleotide sequence: TGTGCCAGCAGCTTATCACGGGGTAACTATGGCTACACCTTC. This codes for CASSLSRGNYGYTF.

The chain combines TRBV19 with TRBJ1-5; 9 nucleotides line up with TRBD1. V was clipped by 3 bases and J by 5 bases; unmatched bases: 8. The CDR3 extends over 16 amino acids. Germline-derived CDR1 and CDR2 are LNHDA and SQIVND (reference sequence). The CDR3 region has the DNA TGTGCCAGTAGTATCCCGGGACAGGGACGTTATCAGCCCCAGCATTTT. This sequence encodes CASSIPGQGRYQPQHF.

This clone has just a few counts. The chain recombines TRBV19 with TRBJ2-1, with 8 bases aligning to TRBD1. Trimming at V came to 6 bases and at J to 14 bases, leaving 12 bases not matched to a gene. Germline V CDR1 and CDR2: LNHDA, SQIVND (reference sequence). The CDR3 has 13 amino acids. CDR3 protein: CASSSAGQGKEFF. CDR3 nucleotide sequence: TGTGCCAGTAGCTCTGCAGGACAGGGAAAGGAGTTCTTC. The full variable domain, in which reference TRBV19 and TRBJ2-1 provide the parts outside the CDR3, is DGGITQSPKYLFRKEGQNVTLSCEQNLNHDAMYWYRQDPGQGLRLIYYSQIVNDFQKGDIAEGYSVSREKKESFPLTVTSAQKNPTAFYLCASSSAGQGKEFFGPGTRLTVL.

The rearrangement uses TRBV28 and TRBJ2-1; D unclear. CDR3 length: 15 amino acids. Germline V gene lookup returns CDR1 MDHEN and CDR2 SYDVKM. Trimming pared 2 bases from V and 0 bases from J, leaving 8 bases between. In nucleotides, the CDR3 is TGTGCCAGCAGTTTAGCGTCGCGCTCCTACAATGAGCAGTTCTTC. Translated, it gives CASSLASRSYNEQFF.

The CDR3 DNA follows: TGTGCCAGCAGTAAGGGGGTTAGCACAGATACGCAGTATTTT. It specifies CASSKGVSTDTQYF. The chain uses TRBV6-6 and TRBJ2-3; D is perhaps TRBD1 (6 bases). V was pared by 5 bases and J by 0 bases, with 9 bases between. Germline lookup yields CDR1 MNHNY and CDR2 SVGAGI (reference sequence). This CDR3 has 14 residues.

The chain couples TRBV25-1 to TRBJ2-7; 9 nucleotides agree with TRBD1. From germline, CDR1 is MGHDK and CDR2 SYGVNS. V lost 7 bases, J lost 0 bases, and 4 bases stayed unmatched. CDR3 size: 14 residues. The CDR3 DNA sequence: TGTGCCAGCACAGGACAGGGGAACTCCTACGAGCAGTACTTC. It yields the protein CASTGQGNSYEQYF.

This chain connects TRBV19 to TRBJ2-3; the D gene is possibly TRBD1 (5 bases). Germline-derived CDR1 and CDR2 are LNHDA and SQIVND (reference sequence). The CDR3 contains 15 residues. Trimming took 5 bases from V and 1 from J, leaving 13 bases between them. CDR3 sequence: CASSQGRLRTDTQYF. In DNA form, the CDR3 reads TGTGCCAGTAGTCAGGGCAGACTCCGCACAGATACGCAGTATTTT.

This sequence joins TRBV28 and TRBJ2-3; D call uncertain. With 6 bases removed from V and 2 bases from J, the gap between germline ends came to 9 bases. The CDR3 is 13 residues long. CDR1 and CDR2 (germline): MDHEN, SYDVKM. The CDR3 sequence: CASSSASTDTQYF. CDR3 nucleotide sequence: TGTGCCAGCAGCTCAGCTTCCACAGATACGCAGTATTTT.

The chain joins TRBV19 to TRBJ1-3, with D possibly matching TRBD1 (5 bases). Germline loops: CDR1 LNHDA, CDR2 SQIVND (reference sequence). The CDR3 extends over 16 amino acids. Between the trimmed V and J ends, which lost 8 bases and 0 bases, there was a span of 17 bases. CDR3 sequence: CASLRTVDSSGNTIYF. The CDR3 nucleotides are TGTGCCAGTCTCCGGACCGTCGACAGCTCTGGAAACACCATATATTTT.

The chain is built from TRBV6-5 and TRBJ1-6, with D uncertain. With 2 bases removed from V and 10 bases from J, the gap between germline ends came to 15 bases. This CDR3 comprises 15 residues. The germline V gene has CDR1 MNHEY and CDR2 SVGAGI. The CDR3 DNA reads TGTGCCAGCAGTTACGAAAACGGCCGCGGCTCACCCCTCCACTTT. This encodes CASSYENGRGSPLHF.

This clone was detected only a few times. The chain uses TRBV29-1 and TRBJ1-2; 8 nucleotides align to TRBD1. The CDR3 covers 12 residues. CDR1 and CDR2 (germline): SQVTM, ANQGSEA. V was clipped by 6 bases and J by 2 bases; unmatched bases: 2. The CDR3 nucleotides read TGCAGCGTGCGGACAGGGAACTATGGCTACACCTTC. Translation gives CSVRTGNYGYTF.

The chain carries TRBV15 and TRBJ1-2, with TRBD1 identical over 9 bases. J was trimmed by 4 bases and V by 8 bases; bases with no gene match: 14. The CDR3 sequence is 16 residues long. Germline values: CDR1 LNHNV, CDR2 YYDKDF (reference sequence). The CDR3 loop is CATFGETGGFAYGYTF. In nucleotides, the CDR3 is TGTGCCACCTTCGGCGAGACAGGGGGATTCGCCTATGGCTACACCTTC.

The CDR3 sequence is CASSPGTGVYYNEQFF. As DNA, the CDR3 is TGCGCCAGCAGCCCCGGGACAGGCGTTTACTACAATGAGCAGTTCTTC. The chain employs TRBV5-1 and TRBJ2-1; TRBD1 matches at 8 bases. Germline V lookup: CDR1 SGHRS, CDR2 YFSETQ. The CDR3 is 16 residues long. V lost 4 bases, J lost 3 bases, and 9 bases stayed unmatched.

The CDR3 DNA is TGTGCCAGCAGTGAAGGGCGAACAGGGGTGAACACTGAAGCTTTCTTT. Translating it yields CASSEGRTGVNTEAFF. The rearrangement links TRBV6-1 to TRBJ1-1; 7 nucleotides line up with TRBD1. The CDR3 has 16 amino acids. Germline values: CDR1 MNHNS, CDR2 SASEGT. V lost 1 base, J lost 0 bases, and 5 bases stayed unmatched.

V usage is TRBV12-5 and J usage is TRBJ2-3; weak D call: TRBD2 (5 bases). V lost 7 bases and J 2 bases, leaving 7 bases between the germline ends. The CDR3 loop spans 12 amino acids. Germline-derived CDR1 and CDR2 are LGHNT and FRNRAP. In nucleotides, the CDR3 is TGTGCTAGTGCCGGGGACACAGATACGCAGTATTTT. Translated, it gives CASAGDTDTQYF.

The chain uses TRBV7-6 and TRBJ2-4; possible D gene TRBD2, 5 bases. Germline V gene data show CDR1 as SGHVS and CDR2 as FNYEAQ. The CDR3 has 15 residues. V dropped 2 bases and J dropped 1 base, with 9 bases sitting between them. The CDR3 is CASSLNGEAKNIQYF. CDR3 nucleotides: TGTGCCAGCAGCTTAAACGGGGAGGCCAAAAACATTCAGTACTTC.

This clone was counted a few times. The rearrangement uses TRBV29-1 and TRBJ1-4, with 12 bases lining up with TRBD1. The length of the CDR3 is 13 residues. The J segment lost 8 bases and the V segment lost 7 bases, leaving 5 bases of the junction unmatched. The germline V gene has CDR1 SQVTM and CDR2 ANQGSEA. The CDR3 DNA reads as TGCAGCGCGGGACAGGGGGCAGGGGAAAAACTGTTTTTT. This gives the protein CSAGQGAGEKLFF.

The chain links TRBV10-2 to TRBJ2-6; D is perhaps TRBD1 (5 bases). V lost 2 bases to trimming and J lost 4 bases, with 9 bases between them. Germline V CDR1 and CDR2: WSHSY, SAAADI. The length of the CDR3 is 15 residues. CDR3 sequence reads: CASSEEGVGANVLTF. The CDR3 DNA reads TGCGCCAGCAGTGAGGAAGGGGTCGGGGCCAACGTCCTGACTTTC.